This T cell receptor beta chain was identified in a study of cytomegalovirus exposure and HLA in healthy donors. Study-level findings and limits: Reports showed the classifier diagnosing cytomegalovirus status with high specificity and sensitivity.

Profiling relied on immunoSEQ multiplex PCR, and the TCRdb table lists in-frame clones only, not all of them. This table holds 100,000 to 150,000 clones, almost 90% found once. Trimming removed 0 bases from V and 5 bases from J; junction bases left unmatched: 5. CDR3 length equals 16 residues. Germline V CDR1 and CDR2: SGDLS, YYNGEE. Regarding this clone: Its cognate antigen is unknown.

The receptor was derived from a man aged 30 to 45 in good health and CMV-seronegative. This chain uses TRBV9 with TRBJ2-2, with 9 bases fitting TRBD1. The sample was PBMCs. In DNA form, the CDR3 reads TGTGCCAGCAGCGTAGTGGGACAGGGAGCTACCGGGGAGCTGTTTTTT. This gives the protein CASSVVGQGATGELFF.